A single sample is the source of the 9 T cell receptor beta chains below, sequenced in a study of cytomegalovirus exposure and HLA in healthy donors. This table comes from immunoSEQ multiplex PCR, and its TCRdb copy is limited to in-frame clones, with some not included. The sample carries about 120,000 clones, about nine tenths recorded once. Sequenced input: PBMCs. The receptors were sampled from a young man in good health and CMV-seronegative.

Ten or more counts support this clone. The chain is built from TRBV19 and TRBJ2-2; TRBD2 matches 9 bases. Germline V gives CDR1 LNHDA, CDR2 SQIVND (reference sequence). With 4 bases clipped from V and 5 bases from J, the junction kept 5 bases outside the gene matches. The CDR3 covers 15 residues. The CDR3 reads CASSSGRGNTGELFF. In DNA, the CDR3 is TGTGCCAGTAGTAGCGGGAGGGGGAATACCGGGGAGCTGTTTTTT.

The V gene is TRBV7-6, the J gene TRBJ2-3; D might be TRBD1 (5 bases). The CDR3 contains 13 residues. The V end lost 0 bases, the J end lost 7 bases, and 8 bases lay between the germline ends. The germline V gene encodes CDR1 SGHVS and CDR2 FNYEAQ. Here the CDR3 reads CASSLARVNTQYF. CDR3 DNA: TGTGCCAGCAGCTTAGCCAGGGTTAATACGCAGTATTTT. The full variable domain, completed using reference TRBV7-6 and TRBJ2-3, is GAGVSQSPRYKVTKRGQDVALRCDPISGHVSLYWYRQALGQGPEFLTYFNYEAQQDKSGLPNDRFSAERPEGSISTLTIQRTEQRDSAMYRCASSLARVNTQYFGPGTRLTVL.

V and J are TRBV9 and TRBJ1-5; D remains unclear. The CDR3 runs 11 residues. CDR1 is SGDLS and CDR2 is YYNGEE in the germline V gene. V was clipped by 2 bases and J by 6 bases, with 3 bases between them. In nucleotides, the CDR3 is TGTGCCAGCAGCGTCGGTCAGCCCCAGCATTTT. Amino acids: CASSVGQPQHF.

The chain links TRBV9 to TRBJ2-3; 8 bases agree with TRBD1. The CDR3 is made up of 14 amino acids. Germline trimming cut 5 bases from V and 6 bases from J; bases unmatched to any gene: 8. Per the germline V gene, CDR1 is SGDLS and CDR2 is YYNGEE. The CDR3 DNA reads TGTGCCAGCAGTCAGGACAGGGCTGCCGATACGCAGTATTTT. Protein sequence: CASSQDRAADTQYF.

The chain has TRBV7-2 and TRBJ2-1; 11 bases map to TRBD2. The V gene end was trimmed by 5 bases and the J gene end by 4 bases; junction bases not matched to a gene: 4. The CDR3 spans 15 residues. Germline CDR1 and CDR2: SGHTA and FQGNSA. The CDR3 here is CASSRGLAAYNEQFF. For the CDR3, the DNA is TGTGCCAGCAGCAGGGGACTAGCGGCGTACAATGAGCAGTTCTTC. The full variable domain, its missing parts supplied by reference TRBV7-2 and TRBJ2-1, is GAGVSQSPSNKVTEKGKDVELRCDPISGHTALYWYRQSLGQGLEFLIYFQGNSAPDKSGLPSDRFSAERTGGSVSTLTIQRTQQEDSAVYLCASSRGLAAYNEQFFGPGTRLTVL.

The chain uses TRBV28 and TRBJ1-6; 7 nucleotides match TRBD1. The germline V gene encodes CDR1 MDHEN and CDR2 SYDVKM. V lost 6 bases and J lost 4; bases outside the gene matches: 6. This CDR3 region has 15 residues. The CDR3 sequence: CASRGQLGYNSPLHF. The CDR3 coding sequence is TGTGCCAGCAGGGGACAGCTCGGATATAATTCACCCCTCCACTTT. Full variable domain (missing parts from reference TRBV28 and TRBJ1-6): DVKVTQSSRYLVKRTGEKVFLECVQDMDHENMFWYRQDPGLGLRLIYFSYDVKMKEKGDIPEGYSVSREKKERFSLILESASTNQTSMYLCASRGQLGYNSPLHFGNGTRLTVT.

This chain uses TRBV2 with TRBJ2-3, with D possibly matching TRBD2 (5 bases). The germline V and J ends were trimmed by 3 bases and 0 bases, with 10 bases remaining between them. Germline lookup yields CDR1 SNHLY and CDR2 FYNNEI. The CDR3 covers 15 residues. The CDR3 DNA is TGTGCCAGCAGTGATTTGGCGGGTAGCACAGATACGCAGTATTTT. Translation gives CASSDLAGSTDTQYF. Drawing the rest from reference TRBV2 and TRBJ2-3, the complete variable domain is EPEVTQTPSHQVTQMGQEVILRCVPISNHLYFYWYRQILGQKVEFLVSFYNNEISEKSEIFDDQFSVERPDGSNFTLKIRSTKLEDSAMYFCASSDLAGSTDTQYFGPGTRLTVL.

The chain has TRBV4-1 and TRBJ1-5; D is undetermined. The CDR3 runs 15 residues. Trimming stripped 0 bases from V and 1 base from J, with 7 bases between. CDR1 and CDR2 (germline): MGHRA, YSYEKL. The CDR3 DNA reads as TGCGCCAGCAGCCAAGATAAAATGAGCAATCAGCCCCAGCATTTT. Translation: CASSQDKMSNQPQHF.

V usage is TRBV6-5 and J usage is TRBJ1-1, with a weak D call TRBD1 (6 bases). V dropped 0 bases and J dropped 3 bases, with 14 bases sitting between them. The CDR3 has 16 residues. CDR1 MNHEY and CDR2 SVGAGI come from the germline V gene. CDR3 sequence reads: CASSYSRGGFDTEAFF. The CDR3 region has the DNA TGTGCCAGCAGTTACTCGAGGGGGGGATTTGACACTGAAGCTTTCTTT.